These 22 T cell receptor beta chains share one sample of origin, sequenced in a study of cytomegalovirus exposure and HLA in healthy donors. The study ran its PCR with 60 Vbeta and 13 Jbeta primers. Produced via immunoSEQ multiplex PCR; TCRdb's table is partial and in-frame only. The sample totals over 100,000 clones. Specimen: PBMCs. These receptors were obtained from a young man in good health and CMV-seronegative.

V and J are TRBV5-1 and TRBJ1-2; perhaps TRBD1 as D (6 bases). The CDR3 totals 14 residues. Trimming pared 3 bases from V and 4 bases from J, leaving 13 bases between. CDR1 and CDR2 (germline): SGHRS, YFSETQ. DNA for the CDR3: TGCGCCAGCAGCTCCGAAACAGGGAGCTATGGCTACACCTTC. Protein sequence: CASSSETGSYGYTF.

The gene calls are TRBV7-9 and TRBJ2-3; 9 nucleotides align to TRBD1. V trimming: 5 bases; J trimming: 4 bases; junction bases outside the gene matches: 7. CDR3 size: 15 residues. CDR1 and CDR2 (germline): SEHNR, FQNEAQ (reference sequence). The CDR3 here is CASSAGQGMSDTQYF. The DNA of the CDR3 is TGTGCCAGCAGCGCAGGACAGGGGATGTCAGATACGCAGTATTTT.

The CDR3 is CSALMSEQFF. Here the CDR3 DNA reads TGCAGTGCTTTGATGAGTGAGCAGTTCTTC. The genes are TRBV20-1 and TRBJ2-1; the D is unclear. Germline CDR1 DFQATT, CDR2 SNEGSKA (reference sequence). The CDR3 consists of 10 residues. Deletions cut 5 bases from V and 9 bases from J, with 8 bases between.

This chain uses TRBV7-2 with TRBJ2-3; 8 nucleotides align to TRBD2. The germline gives CDR1 SGHTA, CDR2 FQGNSA. The CDR3 consists of 15 residues. The J segment lost 6 bases and the V segment lost 1 base, leaving 6 bases of the junction unmatched. CDR3: CASSLVAGGGDTQYF. The CDR3 DNA follows: TGTGCCAGCAGCTTAGTGGCGGGGGGAGGGGATACGCAGTATTTT.

The chain joins TRBV6-4 to TRBJ2-3; D is perhaps TRBD2 (6 bases). The germline V and J ends were trimmed by 3 bases and 4 bases, with 11 bases remaining between them. Germline CDR1 reads MRHNA; CDR2 reads SNTAGT. The CDR3 is 14 amino acids. The CDR3 DNA reads TGTGCCAGCAGTGATCTCGGGGGAGCAGATACGCAGTATTTT. Encoded protein: CASSDLGGADTQYF.

J is TRBJ2-7 and V is TRBV4-2, with D perhaps TRBD1 (5 bases). V lost 0 bases, J lost 9 bases, and 9 bases lay in between. There are 12 residues in the CDR3. Looked up from germline, CDR1 is LGHNA and CDR2 is YNFKEQ. The CDR3 region has the DNA TGTGCCAGCAGCCAAGACCTAGGGGCGCAGTACTTC. Translated, it gives CASSQDLGAQYF.

The chain joins TRBV11-2 to TRBJ2-3, with a tentative D call TRBD2 (6 bases). The V end lost 4 bases, the J end lost 7 bases, and 21 bases lay between the germline ends. The length of the CDR3 is 16 residues. CDR1 is SGHAT and CDR2 is FQNNGV in the germline V gene. The CDR3 spells CASSWAASGSGNTQYF. The CDR3 DNA follows: TGTGCCAGCAGCTGGGCCGCCAGCGGGTCCGGGAATACGCAGTATTTT.

The J gene is TRBJ2-3, the V gene TRBV11-2; maybe TRBD2 (6 bases). Trimming pared 3 bases from V and 1 base from J, leaving 14 bases between. Germline loops: CDR1 SGHAT, CDR2 FQNNGV. The CDR3 contains 16 residues. CDR3 loop: CASSFLGTSRTDTQYF. The CDR3 DNA follows: TGTGCCAGCAGCTTCCTCGGGACTTCACGCACAGATACGCAGTATTTT.

This rearrangement joins TRBV30 to TRBJ1-6, with 7 bases that match TRBD1. V shed 4 bases, J shed 5 bases, and the junction held 2 bases outside the gene matches. CDR1 and CDR2 (germline): GTSNPN, SVGIG (reference sequence). The CDR3 has 13 residues. The CDR3 DNA is TGTGCCTGGACGGGACAGAATAATTCACCCCTCCACTTT. Protein: CAWTGQNNSPLHF.

The chain is built from TRBV7-2 and TRBJ1-2, with D possibly matching TRBD1 (5 bases). Germline V gives CDR1 SGHTA, CDR2 FQGNSA. The CDR3 is 15 amino acids. Trimming cost V 4 bases and J 8 bases, with 20 bases left between them. CDR3 nucleotides: TGTGCCAGCAGCTCCTCTAGACAGTACCGAGCGGGCTACACCTTC. Its protein product is CASSSSRQYRAGYTF.

The gene calls are TRBV11-3 and TRBJ2-5; 11 bases agree with TRBD1. The J call may be faulty, since TRBJ2-7 better matches the DNA end. Germline V CDR1 and CDR2: SGHNT, YENEEA. The CDR3 is 14 residues long. The DNA for the CDR3 is TGTGCCAGCAGCTTAGATGGGACAGGGGGCGAGCAGTACTTC. Its protein product is CASSLDGTGGEQYF.

The chain uses TRBV4-3 and TRBJ1-1, with TRBD1 identical over 7 bases. The CDR3 sequence is 13 residues long. Germline CDR1 LGHNA, CDR2 YSLEER. J gave up 5 bases and V 4 bases, and 4 bases lay outside the gene matches. The CDR3 DNA follows: TGCGCCAGCAGCCCCCAGGGGGGTACTGAAGCTTTCTTT. Protein: CASSPQGGTEAFF.

The J gene is TRBJ1-4, the V gene TRBV15, with a possible D match to TRBD1 (6 bases). V lost 1 base to trimming and J lost 8 bases, with 14 bases between them. Germline CDR1 is LNHNV and CDR2 is YYDKDF (reference sequence). CDR3 length equals 15 residues. The CDR3 is CATSRAADGGEKLFF. In nucleotides, the CDR3 is TGTGCCACCAGCAGAGCCGCTGATGGGGGCGAAAAACTGTTTTTT.

The chain is built from TRBV4-1 and TRBJ1-3; no reliable D call. CDR1 MGHRA and CDR2 YSYEKL come from the germline V gene. Trimming removed 0 bases at V and 0 bases at J, with 6 bases between. The CDR3 totals 15 residues. The CDR3 loop is CASSQDRYSGNTIYF. CDR3 coding DNA: TGCGCCAGCAGCCAAGACAGGTACTCTGGAAACACCATATATTTT.

The V and J genes are TRBV7-2 and TRBJ1-1; no clear D gene. CDR3 length equals 14 residues. The germline V gene has CDR1 SGHTA and CDR2 FQGNSA. V was cut by 7 bases and J by 7 bases, with 19 bases left in between. In nucleotides, the CDR3 is TGTGCCAGCACCGAAAGACCACCGACTGGTGAAGCTTTCTTT. It translates to CASTERPPTGEAFF.

The rearrangement links TRBV2 to TRBJ2-2, with D possibly being TRBD1 (6 bases). The CDR3 extends over 15 amino acids. Trimming took 10 bases from V and 0 from J, leaving 15 bases between them. Germline CDR1 is SNHLY and CDR2 is FYNNEI. The CDR3 nucleotides are TGTGCCAAAACTCGGACAGCTACGAACACCGGGGAGCTGTTTTTT. Its protein product is CAKTRTATNTGELFF. The complete variable domain, with remaining parts taken from reference TRBV2 and TRBJ2-2, reads EPEVTQTPSHQVTQMGQEVILRCVPISNHLYFYWYRQILGQKVEFLVSFYNNEISEKSEIFDDQFSVERPDGSNFTLKIRSTKLEDSAMYFCAKTRTATNTGELFFGEGSRLTVL.

The chain links TRBV2 to TRBJ1-2; D might be TRBD1 (5 bases). CDR3 length: 14 residues. Trimming took off 8 bases at V and 6 bases at J, with 19 bases between the two ends. CDR1 is SNHLY, CDR2 FYNNEI, per germline. CDR3 sequence: CASSRQLGRNGYTF. Written as DNA, the CDR3 is TGTGCCAGCTCCAGACAGTTAGGCCGGAATGGCTACACCTTC.

V is TRBV18 and J is TRBJ2-7, with D possibly being TRBD1 (6 bases). Germline-derived CDR1 and CDR2 are KGHSH and LQKENI. This CDR3 is 14 amino acids long. With 3 bases removed from V and 5 bases from J, the gap between germline ends came to 14 bases. The CDR3 reads CASSPSQGLDEQYF. CDR3 sequence (DNA): TGTGCCAGCTCACCCTCGCAGGGGCTCGACGAGCAGTACTTC. Complete variable domain (other parts from reference TRBV18 and TRBJ2-7): NAGVMQNPRHLVRRRGQEARLRCSPMKGHSHVYWYRQLPEEGLKFMVYLQKENIIDESGMPKERFSAEFPKEGPSILRIQQVVRGDSAAYFCASSPSQGLDEQYFGPGTRLTVT.

The chain employs TRBV10-3 and TRBJ1-2; D is possibly TRBD1 (6 bases). Germline-derived CDR1 and CDR2 are ENHRY and SYGVKD. The length of the CDR3 is 14 residues. Trimming pared 8 bases from V and 3 bases from J, leaving 16 bases between. The CDR3 is CAIVRDNADYGYTF. The DNA of the CDR3 is TGTGCCATCGTCCGGGACAACGCTGACTATGGCTACACCTTC.

V gene TRBV25-1 combines with J gene TRBJ1-1; TRBD1 matches 7 bases. The germline V gene has CDR1 MGHDK and CDR2 SYGVNS. After removal of 6 bases from V and 3 bases from J, the junction contained 10 bases not matched to a gene. The CDR3 runs 15 residues. The chain's CDR3 is CASRKTGNRDTEAFF. CDR3 in DNA: TGTGCCAGCAGAAAGACAGGGAATCGGGACACTGAAGCTTTCTTT.

The chain recombines TRBV9 with TRBJ1-5; no clear D. The CDR3 runs 16 residues. Germline-derived CDR1 and CDR2 are SGDLS and YYNGEE. V lost 2 bases and J lost 0, with 12 bases in between. CDR3 coding DNA: TGTGCCAGCAGCGTTGGCCCAAACCATAGCAATCAGCCCCAGCATTTT. Translated: CASSVGPNHSNQPQHF.

The rearrangement joins TRBV19 to TRBJ1-5, with 8 bases fitting TRBD1. V lost 5 bases, J lost 5 bases, and 2 bases stayed unmatched. From germline, CDR1 is LNHDA and CDR2 SQIVND (reference sequence). The CDR3 extends over 13 amino acids. The CDR3 spells CASSQDRDQPQHF. CDR3 coding DNA: TGTGCCAGTAGTCAGGACAGGGATCAGCCCCAGCATTTT.